The following is a T cell receptor beta chain sequence with its context. This clone has only a few counts. Its target antigen remains unknown. Base-call qualities are not available, and no considerably larger clone is one nucleotide away. The germline V and J ends show losses of 5 bases and 3 bases respectively, and no gene match explains 16 bases of the junction. The germline V gene sets CDR1 to SGHAT and CDR2 to FQNNGV. Counted from cysteine to phenylalanine, this CDR3 has 17 amino acids. Left in the record is the CDR3 DNA by itself, 51 bases read in frame from the first base. The donors belonged to the validation cohort of around 130 subjects, which was separate from the 666-subject first cohort. The sample comes from a study of cytomegalovirus exposure and HLA in healthy donors (dated by TCRdb to the late 2010s). For the wider study: According to a later analysis, one platform produced both the approximately 110 validation repertoires and the approximately 670 repertoires of the first cohort. A separate validation cohort of roughly 110 different subjects was used in addition to the roughly 700-subject first cohort. The study was designed to test whether signatures of past pathogen exposure could be identified by cataloging public T cell receptors. High-throughput TCR immunosequencing, statistical association of individual TCRs with disease status, and machine learning were combined to predict cytomegalovirus infection status. What the authors observed across the whole study: A total of 150 or so TCR beta chains were listed by the study as associated with cytomegalovirus. A few of the identified cytomegalovirus-associated TCR beta chains were confirmed in vitro to be specific for cytomegalovirus antigens. While some public TCRs were present in many individuals, most TCR sequences turned up only very rarely across donors. A later analysis lacked HLA typing for the validation cohort, so it scored co-occurrence in that cohort across all 110 or so repertoires. The authors suggested that the approach could potentially be extended to other disease states and immunological phenotypes. Cytomegalovirus status was reported to be diagnosed by the classifier with high specificity and sensitivity in both the original and validation cohorts. A later analysis found that TCRs clustered in the first cohort also tended to co-occur in the approximately 120 validation repertoires, with approximately 94% of cluster scores above 0.

The library came from the immunoSEQ multiplex PCR assay. In the source study's methods: A statistical classification framework was built to diagnose cytomegalovirus status from the catalog of TCR beta chain sequences. Entries here come from immuneACCESS through TCRdb and include only in-frame sequences with V and J called. Some clones fail to appear in such tables; in the studies checked, an unresolved V gene covers under half of the shortfall, and the cause of the remainder is unknown. That table furnishes V, J and clone size, whereas the DNA furnished D and trimming. Counted in this sample were some 330,000 clones; roughly 88% of them appeared once. Clones ranked in the top ten supply around 0.84% of the sample.

The chain employs TRBV11-2 and TRBJ2-7, with 7 bases aligning to TRBD2. This TCR was sampled from a woman between 18 and 29 years old in good health and CMV-seronegative. The sample consisted of PBMCs. The bases are TGTGCCAGCAGCCTCCCGCAGCGGGGCGGCACCTTCTACGAGCAGTACTTC. Its product reads: CASSLPQRGGTFYEQYF.